This entry lists 4 T cell receptor beta chains sequenced from one sample in a study of shared clonotypes between healthy human individuals. Using immunoSEQ multiplex PCR, the repertoire was profiled, and TCRdb retains in-frame clones only, with some absent. Of 2,500,000 or so clones listed, approximately 93% were seen once; the top ten hold about 0.34%. The sequenced sample was naive CD4+ T cells from PBMCs. Subset noted: CD45RA+ positively selected. Every receptor here comes from a man aged 18 to 29 in good health. Some clones in this sample may be carry-over from other donors' samples.

V is TRBV5-4 and J is TRBJ2-3; no definite D call. Trimming stripped 3 bases from V and 3 bases from J, with 11 bases between. In germline, CDR1 is SGHNT, CDR2 YYREEE (reference sequence). This CDR3 is built from 14 residues. Here the CDR3 reads CASSSPSQTDTQYF. The DNA for the CDR3 is TGTGCCAGCAGCTCCCCCTCTCAGACAGATACGCAGTATTTT. Complete variable domain (other parts from reference TRBV5-4 and TRBJ2-3): ETGVTQSPTHLIKTRGQQVTLRCSSQSGHNTVSWYQQALGQGPQFIFQYYREEENGRGNFPPRFSGLQFPNYSSELNVNALELDDSALYLCASSSPSQTDTQYFGPGTRLTVL.

The rearrangement links TRBV9 to TRBJ2-5; 10 nucleotides align to TRBD2. Unmatched junction bases numbered 4, after V lost 0 bases and J lost 5 bases. Germline CDR1 is SGDLS and CDR2 is YYNGEE. This CDR3 spans 15 amino acids. The CDR3 DNA reads as TGTGCCAGCAGCGTAGGTAGCGGGAGGTGGGAGACCCAGTACTTC. Translating it yields CASSVGSGRWETQYF.

V usage is TRBV10-3 and J usage is TRBJ2-1, with 8 bases matching TRBD2. Germline CDR1 reads ENHRY; CDR2 reads SYGVKD. CDR3 size: 14 residues. Unmatched junction bases numbered 7, after V lost 5 bases and J lost 7 bases. The DNA of the CDR3 is TGTGCCATCAGTATAGCGGGATTGGGGAATGAGCAGTTCTTC. Its protein is CAISIAGLGNEQFF.

The chain couples TRBV21-1 to TRBJ2-1. TRBV21-1 is an annotated pseudogene. This CDR3 has 14 amino acids. For the CDR3, the DNA is TGTGCCAGCCCCCCGGATAGCTCCTACAATGAGCAGTTCTTC. This encodes CASPPDSSYNEQFF.